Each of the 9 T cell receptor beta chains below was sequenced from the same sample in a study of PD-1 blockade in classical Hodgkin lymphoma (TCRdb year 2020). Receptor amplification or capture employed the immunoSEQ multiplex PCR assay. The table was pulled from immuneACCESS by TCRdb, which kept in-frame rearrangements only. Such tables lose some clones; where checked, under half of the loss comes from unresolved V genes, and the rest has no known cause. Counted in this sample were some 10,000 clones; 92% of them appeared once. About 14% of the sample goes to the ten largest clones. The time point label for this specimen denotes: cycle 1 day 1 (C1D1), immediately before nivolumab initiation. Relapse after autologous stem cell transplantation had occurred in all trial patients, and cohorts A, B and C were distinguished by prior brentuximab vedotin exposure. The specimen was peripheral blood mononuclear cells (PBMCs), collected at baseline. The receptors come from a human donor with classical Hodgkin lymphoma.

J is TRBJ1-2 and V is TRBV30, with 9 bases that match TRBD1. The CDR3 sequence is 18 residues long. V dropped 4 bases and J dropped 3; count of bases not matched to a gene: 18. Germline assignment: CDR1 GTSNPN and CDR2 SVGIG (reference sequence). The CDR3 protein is CAWTSGGDRDSTYYGYTF. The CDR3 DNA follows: TGTGCCTGGACTTCCGGGGGGGACAGGGACAGCACTTACTATGGCTACACCTTC.

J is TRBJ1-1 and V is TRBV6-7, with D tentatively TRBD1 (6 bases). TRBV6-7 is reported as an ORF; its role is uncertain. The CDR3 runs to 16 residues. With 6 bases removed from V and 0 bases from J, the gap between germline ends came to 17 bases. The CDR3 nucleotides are TGTGCCAGCAGGCCAGGGGAGGACGGAATGAACACTGAAGCTTTCTTT. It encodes CASRPGEDGMNTEAFF.

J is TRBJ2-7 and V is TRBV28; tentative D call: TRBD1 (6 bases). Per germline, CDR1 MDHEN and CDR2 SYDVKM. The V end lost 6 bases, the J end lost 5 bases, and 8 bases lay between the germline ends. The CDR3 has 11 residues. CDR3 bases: TGTGCCAGCAGACAGGGCCACGAGCAGTACTTC. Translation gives CASRQGHEQYF.

CDR3 protein: CASSPSGSTGELFF. DNA for the CDR3: TGTGCCAGCAGTCCCTCGGGAAGTACCGGGGAGCTGTTTTTT. The chain carries TRBV7-6 and TRBJ2-2, with D maybe TRBD2 (5 bases). This CDR3 has 14 amino acids. V lost 6 bases to trimming and J lost 5 bases, with 13 bases between them. Germline V gives CDR1 SGHVS, CDR2 FNYEAQ. Combining the CDR3 with reference TRBV7-6 and TRBJ2-2 gives the whole variable domain GAGVSQSPRYKVTKRGQDVALRCDPISGHVSLYWYRQALGQGPEFLTYFNYEAQQDKSGLPNDRFSAERPEGSISTLTIQRTEQRDSAMYRCASSPSGSTGELFFGEGSRLTVL.

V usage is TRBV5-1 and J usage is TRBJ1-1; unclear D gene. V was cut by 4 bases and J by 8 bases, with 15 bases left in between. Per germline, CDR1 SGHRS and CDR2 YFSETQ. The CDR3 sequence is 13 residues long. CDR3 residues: CASSPISYQEAFF. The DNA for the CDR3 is TGCGCCAGCAGCCCAATAAGTTACCAGGAAGCTTTCTTT. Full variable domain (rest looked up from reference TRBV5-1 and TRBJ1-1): KAGVTQTPRYLIKTRGQQVTLSCSPISGHRSVSWYQQTPGQGLQFLFEYFSETQRNKGNFPGRFSGRQFSNSRSEMNVSTLELGDSALYLCASSPISYQEAFFGQGTRLTVV.

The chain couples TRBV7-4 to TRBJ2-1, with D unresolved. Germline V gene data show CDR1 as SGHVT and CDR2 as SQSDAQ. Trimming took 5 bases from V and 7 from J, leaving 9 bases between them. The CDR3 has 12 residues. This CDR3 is CASSPLGNEQFF. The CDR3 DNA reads TGTGCCAGCAGCCCCCTCGGAAATGAGCAGTTCTTC. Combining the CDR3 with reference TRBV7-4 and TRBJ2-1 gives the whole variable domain GAGVSQSPRYKVAKRGRDVALRCDSISGHVTLYWYRQTLGQGSEVLTYSQSDAQRDKSGRPSGRFSAERPERSVSTLKIQRTEQGDSAVYLCASSPLGNEQFFGPGTRLTVL.

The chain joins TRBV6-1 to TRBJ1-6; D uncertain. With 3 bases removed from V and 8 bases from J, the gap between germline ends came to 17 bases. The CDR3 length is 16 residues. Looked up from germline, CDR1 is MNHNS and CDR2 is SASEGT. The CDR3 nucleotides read TGTGCCAGCAGTGACCCAAGTCTAGTCCCTTATTCACCCCTCCACTTT. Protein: CASSDPSLVPYSPLHF.

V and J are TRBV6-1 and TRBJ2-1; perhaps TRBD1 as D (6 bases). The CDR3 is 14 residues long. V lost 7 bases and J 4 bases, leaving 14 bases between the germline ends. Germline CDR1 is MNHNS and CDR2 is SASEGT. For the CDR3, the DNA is TGTGCCAGCACCCCTCGGACAGAGTACAATGAGCAGTTCTTC. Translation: CASTPRTEYNEQFF.

The CDR3 protein is CASSLSIEFRGSTNEKLFF. CDR3 DNA sequence: TGTGCCAGCAGCCTGAGTATAGAATTTCGGGGGTCGACTAATGAAAAACTGTTTTTT. The chain links TRBV5-4 to TRBJ1-4, with D tentatively TRBD1 (5 bases). Germline loops: CDR1 SGHNT, CDR2 YYREEE (reference sequence). Deletions cut 4 bases from V and 2 bases from J, with 24 bases between. This CDR3 contains 19 residues. Combining the CDR3 with reference TRBV5-4 and TRBJ1-4 gives the whole variable domain ETGVTQSPTHLIKTRGQQVTLRCSSQSGHNTVSWYQQALGQGPQFIFQYYREEENGRGNFPPRFSGLQFPNYSSELNVNALELDDSALYLCASSLSIEFRGSTNEKLFFGSGTQLSVL.